A selection of T cell receptor beta chains follows, all from one sample in a study of breast tumors, draining lymph nodes, adjacent tissues. A single record per CDR3 protein comes from TCRdb applying MiXCR to the multiplex PCR reads. Found here are around 25,000 distinct CDR3 sequences, around 23% of them singletons; the top ten hold about 14%. The sequenced sample was breast tumor tissue. The receptors shown here come from a female donor with breast cancer. Some clones in this sample may be carry-over from other donors' samples. Both conserved end residues are part of each CDR3. A D gene is named only where the DNA matches it firmly. For some rows the clone size is stated as once, few or many, or as a class when expanded; others skip it.

many	-	TRBV19	TRBJ1-3	CASRGFTGTYASSGNTIYF	TGTGCCAGTAGGGGTTTCACAGGAACTTATGCCAGCTCTGGAAACACCATATATTTT
many	-	TRBV25-1	TRBJ2-1	CASSPGVQGDDEQFF	TGTGCCAGCTCCCCGGGCGTACAGGGCGACGATGAGCAGTTCTTC
many	-	TRBV20-1	TRBJ1-2	CSARPWGGARGYTF	TGCAGTGCTAGACCATGGGGAGGGGCCCGGGGCTACACCTTC
many	-	TRBV5-1	TRBJ2-4	CASSFGTTGFGNIQYF	TGCGCCAGCAGCTTCGGGACAACCGGTTTCGGAAACATTCAGTACTTC
many	TRBD1	TRBV7-9	TRBJ1-5	CASSKGQPPQHF	TGTGCCAGCAGCAAGGGACAGCCACCCCAGCATTTT
-	-	TRBV4-1	TRBJ2-7	CASSRDYPGSSYEQYF	TGCGCCAGCAGCCGAGATTACCCAGGGAGTTCCTACGAGCAGTACTTC
many	-	TRBV27	TRBJ1-2	CASSRYSTGGDYGYTF	TGTGCCAGCAGCCGCTACTCTACCGGGGGAGACTATGGCTACACCTTC
many	-	TRBV7-6	TRBJ1-6	CASSLDGAGDHNSPLHF	TGTGCCAGCAGCTTAGATGGGGCGGGTGATCATAATTCACCCCTCCACTTT
many	-	TRBV18	TRBJ2-1	CASSLSTSSAVAVF	TGTGCCAGCTCACTAAGCACAAGTTCCGCGGTAGCAGTCTTC
many	-	TRBV27	TRBJ1-2	CASRADYGYTF	TGTGCCAGCAGGGCGGACTATGGCTACACCTTC
many	-	TRBV20-1	TRBJ1-5	CSARRSQGAQPQHF	TGCAGTGCTAGACGGTCGCAGGGAGCTCAGCCCCAGCATTTT
many	-	TRBV28	TRBJ1-6	CASWKQGHNSPLHF	TGTGCCAGCTGGAAACAGGGCCATAATTCACCCCTCCACTTT
many	-	TRBV9	TRBJ2-2	CASSLSRGTANTGELFF	TGTGCCAGCAGCCTATCCAGAGGGACCGCGAACACCGGGGAGCTGTTTTTT
many	-	TRBV2	TRBJ1-3	CASRGDLGGNTIYF	TGTGCCAGCAGGGGGGACCTCGGGGGAAACACCATATATTTT
few	-	TRBV19	TRBJ2-1	CASSIGHIEYNEQFF	TGTGCCAGTAGTATAGGACATATAGAATACAATGAGCAGTTCTTC
many	-	TRBV11-3	TRBJ2-7	CASSPMGLFYEQYF	TGTGCCAGCAGCCCCATGGGACTTTTCTACGAGCAGTACTTC
many	TRBD1	TRBV30	TRBJ1-2	CAWSVGQAGGYTF	TGTGCCTGGAGTGTGGGACAGGCCGGCGGCTACACCTTC
-	TRBD1	TRBV5-1	TRBJ1-2	CACGAGQGGYGYTF	TGCGCCTGCGGCGCCGGACAGGGAGGCTATGGCTACACCTTC
-	TRBD2	TRBV6-5	TRBJ2-1	CANSYSGSGFVNEQFF	TGTGCCAACAGTTACTCAGGTAGCGGGTTTGTGAATGAGCAGTTCTTC
many	-	TRBV14	TRBJ2-7	CASSNLGTRAYEQYF	TGTGCCAGCAGCAATTTAGGGACCCGTGCCTACGAGCAGTACTTC
many	TRBD1	TRBV3-1	TRBJ2-7	CASSQGRDRGFVYEQYF	TGTGCCAGCAGCCAAGGCCGTGACAGGGGCTTTGTCTACGAGCAGTACTTC
many	TRBD2	TRBV20-1	TRBJ2-5	CSAIGLAGGRGPQETQYF	TGCAGTGCTATTGGGCTAGCGGGAGGGAGGGGGCCCCAAGAGACCCAGTACTTC
many	TRBD2	TRBV28	TRBJ2-1	CASRPVAGDAQFF	TGTGCCAGCAGGCCCGTAGCGGGGGATGCTCAGTTCTTC
many	-	TRBV20-1	TRBJ2-2	CSAAFTETGELFF	TGCAGTGCCGCGTTTACTGAAACCGGGGAGCTGTTTTTT
few	TRBD2	TRBV20-1	TRBJ2-7	CSARDGGGRGGYEQYF	TGCAGTGCTAGAGATGGTGGCGGGAGAGGTGGGTACGAGCAGTACTTC
-	-	TRBV30	TRBJ2-1	CAWSVQVNEQFF	TGTGCCTGGAGTGTACAGGTTAATGAGCAGTTCTTC
many	TRBD1	TRBV29-1	TRBJ1-2	CSVDSDRASGYTF	TGCAGCGTTGATTCCGACAGGGCGTCCGGCTACACCTTC
many	TRBD1	TRBV3-1	TRBJ1-5	CASSLGGEGPQHF	TGTGCCAGCAGCTTAGGGGGCGAGGGGCCCCAGCATTTT
many	TRBD2	TRBV20-1	TRBJ2-1	CSALGREGGEQFF	TGCAGTGCTTTAGGGCGGGAGGGCGGTGAGCAGTTCTTC
-	-	TRBV5-1	TRBJ2-3	CASSPGGRQADTQYF	TGCGCCAGCAGCCCTGGGGGCAGACAAGCAGATACGCAGTATTTT
many	-	TRBV5-1	TRBJ2-3	CASSSHTGSTDTQYF	TGCGCCAGCAGCTCCCATACGGGCAGCACAGATACGCAGTATTTT
many	-	TRBV28	TRBJ1-6	CASSSGYGWQENSPLHF	TGTGCCAGCAGTTCCGGGTACGGCTGGCAGGAGAATTCACCCCTCCACTTT
many	-	TRBV11-2	TRBJ2-1	CASSHENRNNEQFF	TGTGCCAGCAGCCACGAAAACAGGAACAATGAGCAGTTCTTC
many	TRBD1	TRBV7-9	TRBJ2-3	CASSLGQGTDTQYF	TGTGCCAGCAGCTTAGGACAGGGGACAGATACGCAGTATTTT
-	TRBD2	TRBV28	TRBJ2-1	CASSALAGGAYNEQFF	TGTGCCAGCAGTGCCCTAGCGGGAGGGGCCTACAATGAGCAGTTCTTC
many	-	TRBV6-5	TRBJ2-2	CASSYGEPNTGELFF	TGTGCCAGCAGTTACGGAGAACCGAACACCGGGGAGCTGTTTTTT
-	TRBD2	TRBV13	TRBJ2-7	CASSPGRAPSYEQYF	TGTGCCAGCAGCCCAGGGAGGGCCCCCTCCTACGAGCAGTACTTC
many	-	TRBV29-1	TRBJ2-7	CSVGRSYEQYF	TGCAGCGTTGGACGGAGCTACGAGCAGTACTTC
many	TRBD1	TRBV19	TRBJ2-3	CASSIGQGRNTDTQYF	TGTGCCAGTAGTATCGGACAGGGAAGGAACACAGATACGCAGTATTTT
many	TRBD1	TRBV20-1	TRBJ1-6	CSASRAGGAQRSPLHF	TGCAGTGCTAGTAGGGCAGGGGGCGCTCAGAGGTCACCCCTCCACTTT
many	-	TRBV6-5	TRBJ2-2	CASWYGHNTGELFF	TGTGCCAGCTGGTACGGACACAACACCGGGGAGCTGTTTTTT
many	-	TRBV20-1	TRBJ2-7	CSATSFGGGYEQYF	TGCAGTGCTACTAGCTTTGGAGGGGGCTACGAGCAGTACTTC
many	-	TRBV20-1	TRBJ2-1	CSAREPGLHNEQFF	TGCAGTGCTAGAGAGCCGGGACTCCACAATGAGCAGTTCTTC
-	-	TRBV12-5	TRBJ2-1	CASGLTEAGGIAEFF	TGTGCTAGTGGTTTGACTGAGGCTGGCGGGATCGCGGAGTTCTTC
many	-	TRBV3-1	TRBJ2-7	CASSQAVVYEQYF	TGTGCCAGCAGCCAAGCGGTAGTGTACGAGCAGTACTTC